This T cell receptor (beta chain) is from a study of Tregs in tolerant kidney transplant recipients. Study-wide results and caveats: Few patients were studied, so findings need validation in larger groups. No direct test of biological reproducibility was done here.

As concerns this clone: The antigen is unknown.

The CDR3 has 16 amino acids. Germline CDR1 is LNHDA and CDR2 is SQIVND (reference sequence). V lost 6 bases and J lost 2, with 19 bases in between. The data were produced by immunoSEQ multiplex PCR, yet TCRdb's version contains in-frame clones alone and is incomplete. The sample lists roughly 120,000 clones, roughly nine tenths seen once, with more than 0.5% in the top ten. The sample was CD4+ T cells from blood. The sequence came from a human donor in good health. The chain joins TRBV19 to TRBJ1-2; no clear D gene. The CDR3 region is CASSRPRAGLNYGYTF. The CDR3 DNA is TGTGCCAGTAGCCGACCACGAGCCGGGCTAAACTATGGCTACACCTTC.